Shown below are 8 T cell receptor beta chains from a single sample sequenced in a study of shared clonotypes between healthy human individuals. Sequenced by immunoSEQ multiplex PCR; TCRdb stores in-frame clones only, minus some. The sample contains about 2 million clones, around 95% of which appear only once. The sequenced material came from naive CD4+ T cells sorted from blood. This sample's subset: CD45RA+ positively selected. The source is a young man in good health.

J is TRBJ1-2 and V is TRBV28, with no clear D. The germline V and J ends were trimmed by 2 bases and 4 bases, with 8 bases remaining between them. Germline CDR1 is MDHEN and CDR2 is SYDVKM. The CDR3 runs 13 residues. CDR3 sequence: CASSLLVGYGYTF. The CDR3 DNA reads TGTGCCAGCAGTTTACTTGTGGGCTATGGCTACACCTTC.

The chain carries TRBV5-1 and TRBJ2-5; D unresolved. Germline V gene data show CDR1 as SGHRS and CDR2 as YFSETQ. V lost 0 bases and J 5 bases, leaving 14 bases between the germline ends. This CDR3 has 15 amino acids. The CDR3 protein is CASSLDPSLGETQYF. CDR3 nucleotide sequence: TGCGCCAGCAGCTTGGATCCGAGTCTGGGGGAGACCCAGTACTTC. The full variable domain, its missing parts supplied by reference TRBV5-1 and TRBJ2-5, is KAGVTQTPRYLIKTRGQQVTLSCSPISGHRSVSWYQQTPGQGLQFLFEYFSETQRNKGNFPGRFSGRQFSNSRSEMNVSTLELGDSALYLCASSLDPSLGETQYFGPGTRLLVL.

The chain has TRBV10-3 and TRBJ2-3; 14 bases fit TRBD2. This CDR3 has 16 residues. V was pared by 6 bases and J by 6 bases, with 8 bases of the junction left unmatched. Looked up from germline, CDR1 is ENHRY and CDR2 is SYGVKD. CDR3 sequence reads: CAISPTSGRVGDTQYF. The CDR3 region has the DNA TGTGCCATCAGCCCGACTAGCGGGAGGGTGGGGGATACGCAGTATTTT.

With regard to this clone: Other DNA sequences in this specimen translate into the identical CDR3. The chain recombines TRBV2 with TRBJ2-7; the D gene could be TRBD1 or TRBD2 (5 bases each). V dropped 6 bases and J dropped 1 base, with 7 bases sitting between them. The CDR3 has 12 residues. The germline CDR1 and CDR2 sequences are SNHLY and FYNNEI. The CDR3 sequence is CASRRGSYEQYF. The CDR3 DNA reads as TGTGCCAGCAGGAGGGGTTCCTACGAGCAGTACTTC.

The chain uses TRBV5-1 and TRBJ2-7; 10 bases match TRBD1. The CDR3 extends over 17 amino acids. V shed 4 bases and J 4 bases; nucleotides not matched to a gene: 14. Germline CDR1 is SGHRS and CDR2 is YFSETQ. The DNA for the CDR3 is TGCGCCAGCAGCCTGGGGACAGGGGTATTTCTTAGTTACGAGCAGTACTTC. Its translation: CASSLGTGVFLSYEQYF.

The chain employs TRBV20-1 and TRBJ1-2, with D hard to call. V lost 3 bases to trimming and J lost 8 bases, with 10 bases between them. The CDR3 spans 11 residues. Germline V gives CDR1 DFQATT, CDR2 SNEGSKA (reference sequence). This CDR3 reads CSASPIKGYTF. The CDR3 DNA is TGCAGTGCTAGCCCTATAAAGGGCTACACCTTC.

The gene calls are TRBV5-4 and TRBJ2-5; 9 nucleotides agree with TRBD2. CDR1 is SGHNT and CDR2 is YYREEE in the germline V gene (reference sequence). Germline trimming cut 5 bases from V and 4 bases from J; bases unmatched to any gene: 9. This CDR3 region has 15 residues. CDR3 amino acids: CASSRTSGSLETQYF. In DNA form, the CDR3 reads TGTGCCAGCAGTCGTACTAGCGGGTCGTTAGAGACCCAGTACTTC.

This sequence joins TRBV2 and TRBJ1-5, with 7 nucleotides matching TRBD1. This CDR3 has 14 amino acids. Trimming took 5 bases from V and 5 from J; bases not matched to a gene: 6. Germline V CDR1 and CDR2: SNHLY, FYNNEI. Written as DNA, the CDR3 is TGTGCCAGCAGTAGACAGGGAGGCGATCAGCCCCAGCATTTT. This gives the protein CASSRQGGDQPQHF.